The 22 T cell receptor beta chains listed next were all sequenced from one sample in a study of cytomegalovirus exposure and HLA in healthy donors. Use of 60 Vbeta and 13 Jbeta primers characterized the PCR. The repertoire was sequenced with immunoSEQ multiplex PCR; TCRdb's copy has only in-frame clones and lacks some. The sample yields approximately 150,000 clones, around 79% seen once. Input material: PBMCs. Receptors originate from a man between 45 and 60 years old in good health and CMV-seropositive.

This chain links TRBV18 with TRBJ1-2; 7 bases agree with TRBD1. The CDR3 covers 14 residues. Germline V gives CDR1 KGHSH, CDR2 LQKENI. Unmatched junction bases numbered 4, after V lost 4 bases and J lost 2 bases. CDR3 coding DNA: TGTGCCAGCTCACGGGACAGATTGAACTATGGCTACACCTTC. Translating gives CASSRDRLNYGYTF.

The gene calls are TRBV5-1 and TRBJ2-3; maybe TRBD1 (6 bases). Germline lookup yields CDR1 SGHRS and CDR2 YFSETQ. Trimming pared 4 bases from V and 2 bases from J, leaving 11 bases between. This CDR3 is 14 amino acids long. The CDR3 nucleotides are TGCGCCAGCAGCGCAGGACAGCACACAGATACGCAGTATTTT. The encoded protein is CASSAGQHTDTQYF.

This clone was detected once. As DNA, the CDR3 is TGTGCCAGCAGTCCATATGCGGGAGGAACCAAAAACATTCAGTACTTC. Encoded protein: CASSPYAGGTKNIQYF. V and J are TRBV27 and TRBJ2-4; 8 bases match TRBD2. This CDR3 comprises 16 residues. CDR1 and CDR2 from the germline V gene are MNHEY and SMNVEV (reference sequence). The junction had 8 bases not matched to a gene; V was cut back by 5 bases and J by 2 bases.

Only one count was recorded for this clone. V gene TRBV5-5 combines with J gene TRBJ1-5, with D maybe TRBD1 (6 bases). The germline V gene has CDR1 SGHKS and CDR2 YYEKEE (reference sequence). The ends were cut back, 5 bases at V and 3 bases at J, with 12 bases in the middle. The CDR3 has 14 residues. CDR3 sequence (DNA): TGTGCCAGCAGTCGTACAGGGCTCAATCAGCCCCAGCATTTT. It specifies CASSRTGLNQPQHF.

V gene TRBV7-2 combines with J gene TRBJ2-7; 8 nucleotides line up with TRBD1. In germline, CDR1 is SGHTA, CDR2 FQGNSA. The CDR3 runs to 16 residues. V lost 5 bases to trimming and J lost 0 bases; unmatched junction nucleotides: 9. CDR3 residues: CASSHRGAGSSYEQYF. The CDR3 region has the DNA TGTGCCAGCAGCCACAGGGGGGCCGGAAGCTCCTACGAGCAGTACTTC.

This rearrangement joins TRBV5-4 to TRBJ2-5; tentatively, D is TRBD1 (5 bases). V was cut by 4 bases and J by 4 bases, with 14 bases left in between. There are 14 residues in the CDR3. CDR1 is SGHNT and CDR2 is YYREEE in the germline V gene (reference sequence). This CDR3 is CASSQTVGRETQYF. The CDR3, as DNA: TGTGCCAGCAGCCAGACAGTGGGCCGAGAGACCCAGTACTTC. Based on the CDR3 plus reference TRBV5-4 and TRBJ2-5, the full variable domain is ETGVTQSPTHLIKTRGQQVTLRCSSQSGHNTVSWYQQALGQGPQFIFQYYREEENGRGNFPPRFSGLQFPNYSSELNVNALELDDSALYLCASSQTVGRETQYFGPGTRLLVL.

This rearrangement joins TRBV9 to TRBJ1-1; D is perhaps TRBD1 (5 bases). Germline loops: CDR1 SGDLS, CDR2 YYNGEE. The CDR3 loop spans 13 amino acids. The V end was cut by 3 bases, the J end by 1 base, with 7 bases between. The CDR3 DNA reads TGTGCCAGCAGCGCCCAGGGGAACACTGAAGCTTTCTTT. It is translated as CASSAQGNTEAFF.

The chain carries TRBV6-5 and TRBJ1-1, with D hard to call. The CDR3 extends over 15 amino acids. Germline CDR1 is MNHEY and CDR2 is SVGAGI. V lost 0 bases, J lost 0 bases, and 8 bases lay in between. For the CDR3, the DNA is TGTGCCAGCAGTTACTCCGCGGGGATGAACACTGAAGCTTTCTTT. The encoded protein is CASSYSAGMNTEAFF.

J is TRBJ2-6 and V is TRBV11-2, with TRBD2 matching 9 bases. The CDR3 contains 17 residues. V lost 1 base, J lost 2 bases, and 3 bases stayed unmatched. Looked up from germline, CDR1 is SGHAT and CDR2 is FQNNGV. The CDR3 loop is CASSLALAGAGANVLTF. CDR3 bases: TGTGCCAGCAGCTTAGCGTTAGCGGGAGCTGGGGCCAACGTCCTGACTTTC.

This chain links TRBV29-1 with TRBJ2-2; 10 bases are a match to TRBD1. The CDR3 length is 14 residues. CDR1 and CDR2 from the germline V gene are SQVTM and ANQGSEA. The junction had 2 bases not matched to a gene; V was cut back by 4 bases and J by 3 bases. The CDR3 DNA reads as TGCAGCGTTGCCGGGACAGGGGACACCGGGGAGCTGTTTTTT. Translation gives CSVAGTGDTGELFF.

The gene calls are TRBV5-5 and TRBJ2-1; D uncertain. The CDR3 is 14 amino acids. Trimming pared 0 bases from V and 10 bases from J, leaving 14 bases between. CDR1 and CDR2 from the germline V gene are SGHKS and YYEKEE (reference sequence). Here the CDR3 reads CASSLEPAYAEQFF. The CDR3 DNA reads as TGTGCCAGCAGCTTGGAGCCCGCCTACGCAGAGCAGTTCTTC.

The chain links TRBV9 to TRBJ1-2; D might be TRBD1 (5 bases). CDR1 and CDR2 (germline): SGDLS, YYNGEE. This CDR3 region has 11 residues. The V end lost 4 bases, the J end lost 6 bases, and 7 bases lay between the germline ends. Written as DNA, the CDR3 is TGTGCCAGCAGCACCAGGGATGGCTACACCTTC. The encoded protein is CASSTRDGYTF.

This sequence joins TRBV2 and TRBJ1-1; D unresolved. The CDR3 length is 14 residues. Per the germline V gene, CDR1 is SNHLY and CDR2 is FYNNEI. Trimming took 2 bases from V and 2 from J, leaving 9 bases between them. The CDR3 DNA reads as TGTGCCAGCAGTGAAATGGGCAGAAACACTGAAGCTTTCTTT. As protein: CASSEMGRNTEAFF.

This sequence joins TRBV30 and TRBJ1-2; no clear D. Germline-derived CDR1 and CDR2 are GTSNPN and SVGIG (reference sequence). The V end lost 2 bases, the J end lost 5 bases, and 6 bases lay between the germline ends. This CDR3 is built from 11 residues. CDR3 amino acids: CAWSPLYGYTF. The CDR3 nucleotides read TGTGCCTGGAGTCCGTTATATGGCTACACCTTC.

The count of this clone is one. This sequence joins TRBV10-1 and TRBJ2-5; TRBD1 matches at 10 bases. CDR3 length: 15 amino acids. Per germline, CDR1 WNHNN and CDR2 SYGVQD (reference sequence). V shed 0 bases, J shed 5 bases, and the junction held 3 bases outside the gene matches. Here the CDR3 reads CASSESTGGTETQYF. The CDR3 region has the DNA TGCGCCAGCAGTGAGTCGACAGGGGGCACGGAGACCCAGTACTTC.

V gene TRBV19 combines with J gene TRBJ1-2; 10 bases map to TRBD1. This CDR3 comprises 15 residues. V trimming: 3 bases; J trimming: 3 bases; junction bases outside the gene matches: 4. The V gene's germline CDR1 is LNHDA and CDR2 SQIVND (reference sequence). The CDR3 reads CASSITGTGDYGYTF. The CDR3 bases are TGTGCCAGTAGTATTACCGGGACAGGGGACTATGGCTACACCTTC. The full variable domain, in which reference TRBV19 and TRBJ1-2 provide the parts outside the CDR3, is DGGITQSPKYLFRKEGQNVTLSCEQNLNHDAMYWYRQDPGQGLRLIYYSQIVNDFQKGDIAEGYSVSREKKESFPLTVTSAQKNPTAFYLCASSITGTGDYGYTFGSGTRLTVV.

The V call is TRBV4-2, the J call TRBJ2-1, with 10 bases that match TRBD2. The germline CDR1 and CDR2 sequences are LGHNA and YNFKEQ. J was trimmed by 2 bases and V by 2 bases; bases with no gene match: 3. This CDR3 region has 16 residues. DNA of the CDR3: TGTGCCAGCAGCCAAACTAGCGGGACCACCTACAATGAGCAGTTCTTC. Translated: CASSQTSGTTYNEQFF.

The CDR3 DNA is TGTGCCAGCCTCCCAGACAGACAAGAGACCCAGTACTTC. This encodes CASLPDRQETQYF. The chain joins TRBV7-8 to TRBJ2-5; weak D call: TRBD1 (5 bases). Looked up from germline, CDR1 is SGHVS and CDR2 is FQNEAQ. The CDR3 covers 13 residues. Trimming cost V 8 bases and J 2 bases, with 12 bases left between them. Based on the CDR3 plus reference TRBV7-8 and TRBJ2-5, the full variable domain is GAGVSQSPRYKVAKRGQDVALRCDPISGHVSLFWYQQALGQGPEFLTYFQNEAQLDKSGLPSDRFFAERPEGSVSTLKIQRTQQEDSAVYLCASLPDRQETQYFGPGTRLLVL.

This clone has a handful of counts. This chain connects TRBV28 to TRBJ2-1; 10 bases align to TRBD2. This CDR3 is built from 15 residues. The germline V gene encodes CDR1 MDHEN and CDR2 SYDVKM. V was clipped by 1 base and J by 7 bases; unmatched bases: 4. The CDR3, as DNA: TGTGCCAGCAGTTTATTGGCTAGCGGGAGAAATGAGCAGTTCTTC. This codes for CASSLLASGRNEQFF.

This chain uses TRBV6-5 with TRBJ1-5; D is unclear. CDR1 is MNHEY and CDR2 is SVGAGI in the germline V gene. V was trimmed by 2 bases and J by 4 bases, leaving 9 bases between them. CDR3 length: 14 amino acids. CDR3 region: CASSYEVTNQPQHF. The CDR3 DNA is TGTGCCAGCAGTTACGAGGTCACTAATCAGCCCCAGCATTTT.

The chain has TRBV4-2 and TRBJ1-2; a possible D gene is TRBD1 (5 bases). The CDR3 covers 15 residues. Germline lookup yields CDR1 LGHNA and CDR2 YNFKEQ. With 0 bases removed from V and 7 bases from J, the gap between germline ends came to 15 bases. CDR3 residues: CASSQDVAGRTGYTF. The CDR3 DNA sequence: TGTGCCAGCAGCCAAGATGTCGCAGGGAGGACTGGCTACACCTTC.

The chain carries TRBV28 and TRBJ2-6, with D possibly TRBD1 on 7 matching bases. Between the trimmed V and J ends, which lost 5 bases and 3 bases, there was a span of 20 bases. Germline values: CDR1 MDHEN, CDR2 SYDVKM. The CDR3 contains 18 residues. The CDR3 sequence: CASSRPDRVGGGANVLTF. The CDR3 coding sequence is TGTGCCAGCAGTCGACCCGACAGGGTCGGGGGTGGGGCCAACGTCCTGACTTTC.